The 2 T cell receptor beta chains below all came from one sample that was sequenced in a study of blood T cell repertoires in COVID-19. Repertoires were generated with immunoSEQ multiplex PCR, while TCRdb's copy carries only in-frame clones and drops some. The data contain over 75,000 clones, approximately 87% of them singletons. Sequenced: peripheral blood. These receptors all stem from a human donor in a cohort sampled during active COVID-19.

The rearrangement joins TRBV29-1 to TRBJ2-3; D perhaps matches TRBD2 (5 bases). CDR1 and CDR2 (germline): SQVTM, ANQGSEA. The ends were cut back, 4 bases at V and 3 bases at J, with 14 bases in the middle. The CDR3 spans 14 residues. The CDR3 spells CSVAGETGTDTQYF. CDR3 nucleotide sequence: TGCAGCGTTGCCGGGGAAACGGGGACAGATACGCAGTATTTT.

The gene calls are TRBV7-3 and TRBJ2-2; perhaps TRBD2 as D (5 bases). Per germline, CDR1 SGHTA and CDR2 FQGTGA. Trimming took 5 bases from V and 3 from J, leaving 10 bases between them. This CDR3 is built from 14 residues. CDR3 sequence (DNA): TGTGCCAGCAGCGGAGGAGGTTACACCGGGGAGCTGTTTTTT. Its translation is CASSGGGYTGELFF.